This T cell receptor beta chain was captured in a study of blood T cells in healthy people across ages (dated by TCRdb to the mid-2010s). Regarding the study in general: In model experiments, template switching captured roughly one uniquely barcoded TCR beta cDNA molecule for every two T cells. Donors of different ages were randomly distributed across sequencing lanes to avoid experimental bias. The study analyzed two additional independent replicas of 1 million unique cDNA reads from the same blood draw for two donors, one aged 18 to 30 and one aged 80 or older. The study measured age-related changes in TCR beta repertoire diversity using deep sequencing normalized with unique cDNA molecular identifiers. Donors were grouped into four age groups: young (average roughly 15 years), middle-aged (roughly 40), aged (around 60) and long-lived (less than 85). Paper-wide results and their limitations: As age increased, observed TCR beta diversity per million T cells dropped in a roughly linear way, and a significant reduction was already evident by age about 36. There was a strong correlation between observed TCR beta diversity and the percentage of naive T cells measured by flow cytometry. Because the CMV infection status of the donors was unknown, age-related changes in expanded clonotypes may potentially have been confounded. Total diversity estimates from one million sequenced T cells were considered lower bounds and underestimates. Compared with the aged group, more naive CD4+ T cells, fewer expanded clones and increased TCR diversity were shown by the long-lived group, suggesting age selection. Conclusive comparison of naive and antigen-experienced compartments was prevented by the profiling of bulk unsorted PBMCs.

The receptor library was made with 5' RACE. Sequencing was carried out with an Illumina HiSeq 2500. A second PCR of roughly 7 to 11 cycles was performed with a sample-barcoded 5' primer and a J-beta primer mix. A template-switch 5' adaptor carrying 12 random nucleotides introduced a unique molecular identifier onto each TCR beta cDNA molecule. Each sample yielded at least 2.5 million CDR3-containing paired-end reads. All of the RNA was converted into first-strand cDNA using the Mint cDNA synthesis kit, with a TRBC-specific oligonucleotide serving as the primer. All cDNA was treated with uracil-DNA glycosylase and then went through a first 18-cycle PCR with the universal primers M1SS and BC2_uni_R. Per the source publication's procedure: For normalization, 1 million high-quality reads, each with a distinct molecular identifier, were randomly selected from each sample. Instead of being binned into consensus sequences, reads that shared molecular identifiers were thrown out. MiTCR, set to a Q25 quality threshold and the strictest error-elimination algorithm, was used for CDR3 identification, clonotype clustering and error correction. Lower-bound total TCR beta diversity was estimated with a nonparametric unseen species model using Euler transformation. TCRdb took the public reads, trimmed them with fastp at Q25, ran MiXCR for clone calling and kept in-frame beta chains. Every CDR3 protein is listed once, alongside the most common genes and DNA of its rows. In this record, the V and J calls reflect TCRdb's handling and not the investigators' own analysis. Present in this sample are approximately 880,000 distinct CDR3 sequences, around 49% of which were seen just once. The top ten hold 13% of the sample.

CDR1 and CDR2, per the germline V gene, are MNHNS and SASEGT. Unmatched junction bases come to 3, with V trimmed by 3 bases and J by 2 bases. Taken from cysteine to phenylalanine, the CDR3 has 14 residues. Only the CDR3 portion is preserved as DNA: 42 bases, with reading frame beginning at the first base. Donors were 35 to 40 systemically healthy Caucasian individuals from Russia aged about 6 to 100 years. Around 10 milliliters of peripheral blood were collected from each donor into EDTA-treated Vacutainer tubes. Ficoll-Paque density-gradient centrifugation was used to isolate PBMCs, with at least 6.5 million per sample. Trizol reagent was used to extract total RNA from the PBMCs, yielding at least 6 micrograms per sample. The percentages of naive CD45RAhigh/CD27high T cells were determined by flow cytometry on a PBMC aliquot from every donor. As to this clonotype: Its antigen is currently not known. No clone much larger than this one lies a single base away; base qualities are absent.

The sequenced material came from blood. The sequence was collected from a man aged 30 to 39 in good health. The receptor chain draws on TRBV6-1 and TRBJ2-7; 8 junctional bases match TRBD1. The nucleotides are TGTGCCAGCAGTGACCTGGGACAGGCCTACGAGCAGTACTTC. Its translation is CASSDLGQAYEQYF.